The 19 T cell receptor beta chains given below trace back to one sample, sequenced in a study of beta chain features in type 1 diabetes. Isolated RNA was reverse transcribed in full, so expressed TCRB transcripts were sequenced. Measured with immunoSEQ multiplex PCR; TCRdb has only the in-frame clones, and not every one. The data contain 300,000 to 350,000 clones, around a fifth of them seen just once; the ten biggest clones take up approximately 0.043%. The material sequenced was naive CD4+ T cells from blood. The receptors shown here come from a woman between 18 and 29 years old in good health.

V is TRBV19 and J is TRBJ1-1; unclear D gene. V was shortened by 2 bases and J by 1 base, with 5 bases between the two germline ends. This CDR3 is 13 amino acids long. CDR1 and CDR2 from the germline V gene are LNHDA and SQIVND (reference sequence). The CDR3 sequence is CASSIRGNTEAFF. The CDR3 bases are TGTGCCAGTAGTATACGAGGGAACACTGAAGCTTTCTTT.

This clone showed up just once. The genes are TRBV6-6 and TRBJ2-3; D call uncertain. The germline V gene encodes CDR1 MNHNY and CDR2 SVGAGI (reference sequence). V was pared by 6 bases and J by 2 bases, with 6 bases between. The CDR3 contains 12 residues. The DNA for the CDR3 is TGTGCCAGCAGCCCGTACACAGATACGCAGTATTTT. Protein sequence: CASSPYTDTQYF.

The V and J genes are TRBV29-1 and TRBJ2-7; TRBD2 matches at 7 bases. The CDR3 extends over 15 amino acids. CDR1 and CDR2 from the germline V gene are SQVTM and ANQGSEA. V was pared by 3 bases and J by 0 bases, with 8 bases of the junction left unmatched. DNA of the CDR3: TGCAGCGTTGAGTCTAGCGGTAGGAGCTCCTACGAGCAGTACTTC. The encoded protein is CSVESSGRSSYEQYF.

The chain recombines TRBV6-6 with TRBJ1-4; D gene uncertain. This CDR3 spans 11 amino acids. Germline V gene lookup returns CDR1 MNHNY and CDR2 SVGAGI (reference sequence). Trimming took 7 bases from V and 4 from J, leaving 4 bases between them. The CDR3 here is CASIYNEKLFF. The CDR3 DNA reads TGTGCCAGCATCTATAATGAAAAACTGTTTTTT.

This clone has a handful of counts. The chain has TRBV14 and TRBJ1-2; D gene unclear. Trimming pared 5 bases from V and 0 bases from J, leaving 16 bases between. The germline gives CDR1 SGHDN, CDR2 FVKESK. The CDR3 spans 16 residues. The CDR3 DNA reads TGTGCCAGCAGCAAGTTCGTTGAGGGCGCTAACTATGGCTACACCTTC. This codes for CASSKFVEGANYGYTF.

V and J are TRBV5-1 and TRBJ2-5; possible D gene TRBD2, 6 bases. Trimming left V 4 bases short and J 5 bases short, with 24 bases between. CDR3 length equals 17 residues. Germline V gene lookup returns CDR1 SGHRS and CDR2 YFSETQ. CDR3 loop: CASSQFGGSGPEETQYF. The CDR3 region has the DNA TGCGCCAGCAGCCAATTTGGGGGGTCCGGTCCTGAGGAGACCCAGTACTTC.

This chain connects TRBV9 to TRBJ2-1; TRBD2 aligns across 10 bases. After removal of 0 bases from V and 0 bases from J, the junction contained 21 bases not matched to a gene. The CDR3 is 23 amino acids. The germline V gene encodes CDR1 SGDLS and CDR2 YYNGEE. Here the CDR3 reads CASSVATGSAGATSGLSYNEQFF. The CDR3 region has the DNA TGTGCCAGCAGCGTAGCTACCGGGTCGGCAGGGGCGACTAGCGGGCTCTCCTACAATGAGCAGTTCTTC.

This clone was seen more than once but under ten times. J is TRBJ2-1 and V is TRBV28; D perhaps matches TRBD2 (5 bases). CDR1 is MDHEN and CDR2 is SYDVKM in the germline V gene. The V end was cut by 8 bases, the J end by 0 bases, with 11 bases between. The CDR3 runs 14 residues. CDR3 loop: CASGLGSSYNEQFF. CDR3 nucleotides: TGTGCCAGCGGTCTGGGGAGCTCCTACAATGAGCAGTTCTTC.

There are a few counts of this clone. The chain combines TRBV5-1 with TRBJ2-7; TRBD2 matches 10 bases. CDR1 and CDR2 from the germline V gene are SGHRS and YFSETQ. The CDR3 runs to 16 residues. J was trimmed by 3 bases and V by 1 base; bases with no gene match: 7. The CDR3 DNA follows: TGCGCCAGCAGCTTGAGTCTAGCGGGAGAGAACTACGAGCAGTACTTC. Its translation is CASSLSLAGENYEQYF. Full variable domain (outside the CDR3, taken from reference TRBV5-1 and TRBJ2-7): KAGVTQTPRYLIKTRGQQVTLSCSPISGHRSVSWYQQTPGQGLQFLFEYFSETQRNKGNFPGRFSGRQFSNSRSEMNVSTLELGDSALYLCASSLSLAGENYEQYFGPGTRLTVT.

Only a few counts were recorded for this clone. The V gene is TRBV25-1, the J gene TRBJ2-7; D ambiguous. Germline CDR1 is MGHDK and CDR2 is SYGVNS. The ends were cut back, 4 bases at V and 5 bases at J, with 12 bases in the middle. This CDR3 has 13 amino acids. The CDR3 sequence is CASSALYSHEQYF. The CDR3 nucleotides are TGTGCCAGCAGTGCACTGTACAGTCACGAGCAGTACTTC.

This sequence joins TRBV5-1 and TRBJ2-7; TRBD1 is a possible D gene (6 bases). The CDR3 has 13 amino acids. Germline V gives CDR1 SGHRS, CDR2 YFSETQ. Trimming left V 4 bases short and J 6 bases short, with 14 bases between. CDR3 sequence (DNA): TGCGCCAGCAGCCAACTTAGGGGGAGCGAGCAGTACTTC. Translation: CASSQLRGSEQYF.

A few counts support this clone. Other DNA sequences from this sample encode an identical CDR3 as well. The genes are TRBV5-1 and TRBJ2-6; D is possibly TRBD1 (6 bases). CDR1 SGHRS and CDR2 YFSETQ come from the germline V gene. V was clipped by 0 bases and J by 2 bases, with 6 bases between them. This CDR3 is 15 amino acids long. This CDR3 is CASSLAGAGANVLTF. The CDR3 DNA sequence: TGCGCCAGCAGCTTGGCAGGGGCTGGGGCCAACGTCCTGACTTTC.

The chain recombines TRBV30 with TRBJ2-7, with 9 bases aligning to TRBD1. V shed 4 bases, J shed 2 bases, and the junction held 3 bases outside the gene matches. The germline CDR1 and CDR2 sequences are GTSNPN and SVGIG (reference sequence). CDR3 length: 13 residues. Here the CDR3 DNA reads TGTGCCTGGACGGGACAGGGCCCCTACGAGCAGTACTTC. This sequence encodes CAWTGQGPYEQYF.

The V and J genes are TRBV30 and TRBJ2-1; D gene uncertain. Germline CDR1 and CDR2: GTSNPN and SVGIG (reference sequence). The CDR3 spans 12 residues. V shed 0 bases and J shed 6 bases, with 6 bases lying between them. The CDR3 nucleotides are TGTGCCTGGAGTGTACTAAGCAATGAGCAGTTCTTC. Translated: CAWSVLSNEQFF. The complete variable domain, with remaining parts taken from reference TRBV30 and TRBJ2-1, reads SQTIHQWPATLVQPVGSPLSLECTVEGTSNPNLYWYRQAAGRGLQLLFYSVGIGQISSEVPQNLSASRPQDRQFILSSKKLLLSDSGFYLCAWSVLSNEQFFGPGTRLTVL.

Only a few counts were recorded for this clone. The rearrangement joins TRBV4-2 to TRBJ2-3; 9 bases line up with TRBD2. CDR3 length: 17 residues. Germline V CDR1 and CDR2: LGHNA, YNFKEQ. After removal of 5 bases from V and 0 bases from J, the junction contained 9 bases not matched to a gene. The CDR3 DNA reads as TGTGCCAGCAGCTCGCGGGGGGGAGCGGGCAGCACAGATACGCAGTATTTT. It codes for CASSSRGGAGSTDTQYF.

This clone was counted between two and nine times. This chain uses TRBV4-2 with TRBJ2-5, with D perhaps matching TRBD1 (5 bases). This CDR3 region has 15 residues. The germline gives CDR1 LGHNA, CDR2 YNFKEQ. V was cut by 1 base and J by 7 bases, with 16 bases left in between. This chain's CDR3 is CASSQATLAQGTQYF. Written as DNA, the CDR3 is TGTGCCAGCAGCCAAGCCACACTCGCGCAGGGGACCCAGTACTTC.

This clone was found a few times. The chain is built from TRBV6-6 and TRBJ1-2, with 8 bases aligning to TRBD1. The length of the CDR3 is 14 residues. Looked up from germline, CDR1 is MNHNY and CDR2 is SVGAGI (reference sequence). V shed 2 bases, J shed 7 bases, and the junction held 6 bases outside the gene matches. CDR3 in amino acids: CASSYLDRGRGYTF. The CDR3 nucleotides read TGTGCCAGCAGTTACCTAGACAGGGGACGTGGCTACACCTTC.

This clone was detected only a few times. The chain couples TRBV6-5 to TRBJ1-2; D possibly corresponds to TRBD1 (5 bases). CDR3 length: 11 residues. The V and J ends lost 7 bases and 5 bases respectively, with 8 bases between them. Germline-derived CDR1 and CDR2 are MNHEY and SVGAGI. The CDR3 DNA reads TGTGCCAGCATGGGGGGATATGGCTACACCTTC. Translation: CASMGGYGYTF.

The chain employs TRBV5-6 and TRBJ1-5; TRBD1 is a possible D gene (5 bases). CDR1 is SGHDT and CDR2 is YYEEEE in the germline V gene. This CDR3 has 18 amino acids. V lost 4 bases and J 4 bases, leaving 24 bases between the germline ends. The CDR3 coding sequence is TGTGCCAGCAGCCGTACAGCCTCCTCGTGGGGCGGTAATCAGCCCCAGCATTTT. Amino acids: CASSRTASSWGGNQPQHF.